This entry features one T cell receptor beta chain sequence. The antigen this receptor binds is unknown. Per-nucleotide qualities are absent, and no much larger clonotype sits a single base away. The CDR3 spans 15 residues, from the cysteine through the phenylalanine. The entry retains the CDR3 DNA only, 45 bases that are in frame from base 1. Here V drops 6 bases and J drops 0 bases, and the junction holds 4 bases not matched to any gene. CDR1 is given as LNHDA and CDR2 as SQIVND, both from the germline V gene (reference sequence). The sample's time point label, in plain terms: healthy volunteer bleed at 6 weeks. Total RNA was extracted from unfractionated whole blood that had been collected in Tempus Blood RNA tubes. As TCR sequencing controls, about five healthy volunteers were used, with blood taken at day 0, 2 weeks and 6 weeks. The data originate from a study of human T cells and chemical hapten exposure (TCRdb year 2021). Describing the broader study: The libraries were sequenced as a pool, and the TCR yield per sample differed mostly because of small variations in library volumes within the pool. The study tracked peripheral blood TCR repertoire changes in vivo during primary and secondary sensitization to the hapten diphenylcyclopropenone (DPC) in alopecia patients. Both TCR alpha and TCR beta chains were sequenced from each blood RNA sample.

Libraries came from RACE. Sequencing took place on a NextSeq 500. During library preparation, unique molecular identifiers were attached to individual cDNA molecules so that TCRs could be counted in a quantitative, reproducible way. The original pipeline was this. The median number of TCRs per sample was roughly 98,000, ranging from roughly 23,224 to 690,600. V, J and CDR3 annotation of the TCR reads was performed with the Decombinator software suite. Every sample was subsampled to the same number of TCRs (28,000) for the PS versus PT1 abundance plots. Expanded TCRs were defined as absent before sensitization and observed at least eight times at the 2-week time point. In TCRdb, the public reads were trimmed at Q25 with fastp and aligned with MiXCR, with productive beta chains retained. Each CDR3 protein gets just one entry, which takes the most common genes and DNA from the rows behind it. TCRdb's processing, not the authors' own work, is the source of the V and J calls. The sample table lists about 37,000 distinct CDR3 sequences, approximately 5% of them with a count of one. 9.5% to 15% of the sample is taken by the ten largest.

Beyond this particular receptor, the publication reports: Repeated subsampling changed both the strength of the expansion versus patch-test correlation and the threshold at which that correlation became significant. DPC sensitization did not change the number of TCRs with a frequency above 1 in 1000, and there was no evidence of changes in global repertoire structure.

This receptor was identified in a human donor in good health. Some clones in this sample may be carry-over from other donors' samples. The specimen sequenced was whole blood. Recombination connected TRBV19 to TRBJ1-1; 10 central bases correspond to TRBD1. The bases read TGTGCCAGTAGATCGACAGGGGGCATGAACACTGAAGCTTTCTTT. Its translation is CASRSTGGMNTEAFF.